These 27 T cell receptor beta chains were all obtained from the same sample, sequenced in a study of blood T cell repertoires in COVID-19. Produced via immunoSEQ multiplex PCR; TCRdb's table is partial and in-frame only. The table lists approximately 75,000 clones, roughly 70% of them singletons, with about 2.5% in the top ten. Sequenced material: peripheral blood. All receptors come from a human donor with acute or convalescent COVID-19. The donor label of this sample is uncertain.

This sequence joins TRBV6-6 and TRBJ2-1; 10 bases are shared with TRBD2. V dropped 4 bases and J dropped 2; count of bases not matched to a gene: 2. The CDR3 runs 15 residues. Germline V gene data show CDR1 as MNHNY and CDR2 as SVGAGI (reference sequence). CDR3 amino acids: CASSLAGGAYNEQFF. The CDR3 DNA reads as TGTGCCAGCAGTTTAGCGGGAGGCGCCTACAATGAGCAGTTCTTC.

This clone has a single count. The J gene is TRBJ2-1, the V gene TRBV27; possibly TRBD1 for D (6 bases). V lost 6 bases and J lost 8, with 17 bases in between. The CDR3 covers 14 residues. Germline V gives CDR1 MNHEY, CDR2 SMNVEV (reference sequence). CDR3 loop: CASSGKGGMDEQFF. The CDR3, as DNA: TGTGCCAGCAGCGGAAAAGGGGGAATGGATGAGCAGTTCTTC.

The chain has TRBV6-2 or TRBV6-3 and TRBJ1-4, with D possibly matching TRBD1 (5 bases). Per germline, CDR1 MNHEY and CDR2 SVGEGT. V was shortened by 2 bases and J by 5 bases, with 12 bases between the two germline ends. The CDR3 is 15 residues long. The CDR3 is CASSYDSLGNEKLFF. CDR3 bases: TGTGCCAGCAGTTACGACAGCCTGGGGAATGAAAAACTGTTTTTT.

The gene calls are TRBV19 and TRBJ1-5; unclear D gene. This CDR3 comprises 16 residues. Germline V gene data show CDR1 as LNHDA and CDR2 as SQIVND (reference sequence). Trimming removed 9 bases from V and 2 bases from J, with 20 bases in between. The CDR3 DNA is TGTGCCAGCAGACCGGGAAGTGGCAGTGGCAATCAGCCCCAGCATTTT. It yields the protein CASRPGSGSGNQPQHF.

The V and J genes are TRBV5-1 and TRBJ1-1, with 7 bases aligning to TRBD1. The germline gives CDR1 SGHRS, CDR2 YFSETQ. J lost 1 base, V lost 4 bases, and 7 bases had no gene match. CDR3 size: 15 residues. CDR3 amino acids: CASSTFGTANTEAFF. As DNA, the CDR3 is TGCGCCAGCAGCACTTTCGGGACAGCGAACACTGAAGCTTTCTTT.

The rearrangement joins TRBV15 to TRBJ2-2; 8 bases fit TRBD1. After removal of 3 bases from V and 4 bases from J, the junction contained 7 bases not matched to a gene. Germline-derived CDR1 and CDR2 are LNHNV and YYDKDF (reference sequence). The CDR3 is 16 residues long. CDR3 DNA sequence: TGTGCCACCAGCAGGGCGAGGACAGGGTCCACCGGGGAGCTGTTTTTT. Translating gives CATSRARTGSTGELFF.

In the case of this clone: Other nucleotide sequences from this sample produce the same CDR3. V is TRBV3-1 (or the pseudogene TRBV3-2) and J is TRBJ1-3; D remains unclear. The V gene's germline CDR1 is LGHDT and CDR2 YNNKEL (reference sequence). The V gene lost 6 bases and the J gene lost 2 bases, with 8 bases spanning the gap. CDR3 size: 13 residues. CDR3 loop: CASSRGAGNTIYF. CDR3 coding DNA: TGTGCCAGCAGTCGCGGGGCTGGAAACACCATATATTTT.

The CDR3 DNA reads TGTGCCACCGGGACTAGCACCCAGACCCAGTACTTC. It encodes CATGTSTQTQYF. The V gene is TRBV12-3 or TRBV12-4, the J gene TRBJ2-5; 9 nucleotides line up with TRBD2. The CDR3 has 12 amino acids. After removal of 10 bases from V and 6 bases from J, the junction contained 6 bases not matched to a gene.

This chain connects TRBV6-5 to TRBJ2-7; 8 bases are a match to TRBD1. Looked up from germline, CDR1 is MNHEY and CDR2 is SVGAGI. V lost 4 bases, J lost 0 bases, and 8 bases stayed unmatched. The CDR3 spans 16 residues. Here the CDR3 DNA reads TGTGCCAGCAGTTCGGACAGGGAGGCATACTCCTACGAGCAGTACGTC. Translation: CASSSDREAYSYEQYV.

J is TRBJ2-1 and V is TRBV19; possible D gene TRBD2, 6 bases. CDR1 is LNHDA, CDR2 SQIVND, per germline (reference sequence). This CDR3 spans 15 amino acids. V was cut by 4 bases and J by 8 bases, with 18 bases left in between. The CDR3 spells CASSTGLPGLDEQFF. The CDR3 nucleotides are TGTGCCAGTAGTACGGGACTCCCAGGGTTGGATGAGCAGTTCTTC. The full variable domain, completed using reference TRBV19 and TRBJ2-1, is DGGITQSPKYLFRKEGQNVTLSCEQNLNHDAMYWYRQDPGQGLRLIYYSQIVNDFQKGDIAEGYSVSREKKESFPLTVTSAQKNPTAFYLCASSTGLPGLDEQFFGPGTRLTVL.

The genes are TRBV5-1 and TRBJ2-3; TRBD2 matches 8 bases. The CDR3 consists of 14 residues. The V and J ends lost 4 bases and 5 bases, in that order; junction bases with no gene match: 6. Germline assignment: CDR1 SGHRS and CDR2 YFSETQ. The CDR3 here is CASSTGLAVDTQYF. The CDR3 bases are TGCGCCAGCAGCACCGGACTAGCAGTAGATACGCAGTATTTT.

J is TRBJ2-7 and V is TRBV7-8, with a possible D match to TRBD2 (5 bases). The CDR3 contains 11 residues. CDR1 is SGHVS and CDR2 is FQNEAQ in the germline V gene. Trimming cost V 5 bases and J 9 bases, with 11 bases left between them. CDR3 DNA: TGTGCCAGCAGCACCCGGGATTTGCAGTACTTC. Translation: CASSTRDLQYF.

Here the CDR3 reads CASSLGQSASTDTQYF. In nucleotides, the CDR3 is TGCGCCAGCAGCTTGGGACAGTCGGCTAGCACAGATACGCAGTATTTT. The chain combines TRBV5-1 with TRBJ2-3; D possibly corresponds to TRBD1 (5 bases). The CDR3 runs 16 residues. Germline values: CDR1 SGHRS, CDR2 YFSETQ. V was trimmed by 0 bases and J by 0 bases, leaving 11 bases between them.

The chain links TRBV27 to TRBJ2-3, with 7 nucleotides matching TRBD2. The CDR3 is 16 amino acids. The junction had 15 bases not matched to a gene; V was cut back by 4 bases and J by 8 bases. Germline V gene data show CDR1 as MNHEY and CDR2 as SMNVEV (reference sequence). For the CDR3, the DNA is TGTGCCAGCAGTTCCAGCGGGGACTACAGTACTCCTACGCAGTATTTT. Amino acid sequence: CASSSSGDYSTPTQYF.

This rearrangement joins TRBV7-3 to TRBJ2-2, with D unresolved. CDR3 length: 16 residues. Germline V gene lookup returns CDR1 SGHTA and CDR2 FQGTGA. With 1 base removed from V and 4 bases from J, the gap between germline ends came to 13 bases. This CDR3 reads CASSLNPSSGTGELFF. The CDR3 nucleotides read TGTGCCAGCAGCTTAAACCCCTCCTCAGGCACCGGGGAGCTGTTTTTT.

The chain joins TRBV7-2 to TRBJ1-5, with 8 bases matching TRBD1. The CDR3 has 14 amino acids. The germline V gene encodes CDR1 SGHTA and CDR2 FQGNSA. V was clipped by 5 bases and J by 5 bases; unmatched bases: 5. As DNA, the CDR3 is TGTGCCAGCAGCATAGACAGGGGATATCAGCCCCAGCATTTT. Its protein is CASSIDRGYQPQHF.

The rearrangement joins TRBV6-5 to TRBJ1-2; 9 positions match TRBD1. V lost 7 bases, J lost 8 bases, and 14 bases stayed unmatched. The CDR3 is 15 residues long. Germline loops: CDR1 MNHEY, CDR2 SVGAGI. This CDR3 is CASKSPGQGSWGYTF. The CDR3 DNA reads TGTGCCAGCAAATCTCCCGGACAGGGGTCCTGGGGCTACACCTTC.

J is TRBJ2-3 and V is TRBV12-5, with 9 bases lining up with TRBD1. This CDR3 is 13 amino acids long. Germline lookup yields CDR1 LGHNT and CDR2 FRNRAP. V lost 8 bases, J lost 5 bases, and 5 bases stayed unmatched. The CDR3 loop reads CASSGTGRDTQYF. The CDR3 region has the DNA TGTGCTAGTTCCGGGACAGGGAGAGATACGCAGTATTTT. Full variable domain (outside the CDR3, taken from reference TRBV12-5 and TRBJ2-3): DARVTQTPRHKVTEMGQEVTMRCQPILGHNTVFWYRQTMMQGLELLAYFRNRAPLDDSGMPKDRFSAEMPDATLATLKIQPSEPRDSAVYFCASSGTGRDTQYFGPGTRLTVL.

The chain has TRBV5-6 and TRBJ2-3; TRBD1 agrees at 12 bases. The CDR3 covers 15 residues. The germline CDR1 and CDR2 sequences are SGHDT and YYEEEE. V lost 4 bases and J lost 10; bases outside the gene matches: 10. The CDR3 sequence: CASSPSRDRGLPQYF. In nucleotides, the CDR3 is TGTGCCAGCAGCCCGTCCCGGGACAGGGGGCTCCCGCAGTATTTT.

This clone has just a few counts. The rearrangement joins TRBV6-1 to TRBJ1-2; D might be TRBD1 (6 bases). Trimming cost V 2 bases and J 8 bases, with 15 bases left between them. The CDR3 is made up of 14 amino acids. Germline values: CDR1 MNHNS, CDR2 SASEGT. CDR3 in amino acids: CASSETGPPRGYTF. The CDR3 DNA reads TGTGCCAGCAGTGAAACAGGGCCACCACGGGGCTACACCTTC.

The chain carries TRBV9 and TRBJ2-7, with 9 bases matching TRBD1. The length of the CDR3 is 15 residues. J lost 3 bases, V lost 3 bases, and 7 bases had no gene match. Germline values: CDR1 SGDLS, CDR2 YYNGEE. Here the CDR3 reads CASSEQGQGYYEQYF. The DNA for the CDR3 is TGTGCCAGCAGCGAACAAGGACAGGGGTACTACGAGCAGTACTTC.

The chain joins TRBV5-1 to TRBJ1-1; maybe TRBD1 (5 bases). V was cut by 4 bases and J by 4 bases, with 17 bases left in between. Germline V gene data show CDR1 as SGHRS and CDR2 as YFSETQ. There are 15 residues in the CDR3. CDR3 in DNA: TGCGCCAGCAGCCCGACGACGGTGGACACCACTGAAGCTTTCTTT. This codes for CASSPTTVDTTEAFF.

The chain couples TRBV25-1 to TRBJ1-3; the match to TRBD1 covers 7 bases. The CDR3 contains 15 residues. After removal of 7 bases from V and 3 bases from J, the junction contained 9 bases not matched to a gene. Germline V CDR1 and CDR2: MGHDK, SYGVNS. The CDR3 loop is CASIPPGQSGNTIYF. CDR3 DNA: TGTGCCAGCATTCCGCCGGGACAGAGTGGAAACACCATATATTTT.

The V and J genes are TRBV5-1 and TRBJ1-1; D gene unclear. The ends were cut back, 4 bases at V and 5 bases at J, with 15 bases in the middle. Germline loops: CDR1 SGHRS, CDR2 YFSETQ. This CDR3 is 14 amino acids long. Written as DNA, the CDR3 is TGCGCCAGCAGCCCCCGGGAATCCGTAACTGAAGCTTTCTTT. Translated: CASSPRESVTEAFF.

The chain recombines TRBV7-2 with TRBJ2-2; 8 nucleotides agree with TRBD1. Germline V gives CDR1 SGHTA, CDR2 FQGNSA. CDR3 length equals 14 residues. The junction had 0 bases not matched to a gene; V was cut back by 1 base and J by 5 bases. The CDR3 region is CASSLGQGTGELFF. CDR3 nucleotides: TGTGCCAGCAGCTTAGGACAGGGGACCGGGGAGCTGTTTTTT. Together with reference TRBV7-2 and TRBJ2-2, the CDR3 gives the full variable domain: GAGVSQSPSNKVTEKGKDVELRCDPISGHTALYWYRQSLGQGLEFLIYFQGNSAPDKSGLPSDRFSAERTGGSVSTLTIQRTQQEDSAVYLCASSLGQGTGELFFGEGSRLTVL.

The CDR3 spells CASRRSSGANVLTF. The CDR3, as DNA: TGTGCCAGTAGGAGAAGCTCTGGGGCCAACGTCCTGACTTTC. V is TRBV19 and J is TRBJ2-6, with D hard to call. This CDR3 is built from 14 residues. V lost 6 bases to trimming and J lost 0 bases, with 6 bases between them. CDR1 and CDR2 (germline): LNHDA, SQIVND (reference sequence).

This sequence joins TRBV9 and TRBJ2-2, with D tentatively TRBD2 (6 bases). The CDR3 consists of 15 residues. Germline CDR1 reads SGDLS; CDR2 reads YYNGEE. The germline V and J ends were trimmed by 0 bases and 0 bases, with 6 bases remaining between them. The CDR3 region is CASSVGDSNTGELFF. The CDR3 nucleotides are TGTGCCAGCAGCGTAGGGGACTCGAACACCGGGGAGCTGTTTTTT.